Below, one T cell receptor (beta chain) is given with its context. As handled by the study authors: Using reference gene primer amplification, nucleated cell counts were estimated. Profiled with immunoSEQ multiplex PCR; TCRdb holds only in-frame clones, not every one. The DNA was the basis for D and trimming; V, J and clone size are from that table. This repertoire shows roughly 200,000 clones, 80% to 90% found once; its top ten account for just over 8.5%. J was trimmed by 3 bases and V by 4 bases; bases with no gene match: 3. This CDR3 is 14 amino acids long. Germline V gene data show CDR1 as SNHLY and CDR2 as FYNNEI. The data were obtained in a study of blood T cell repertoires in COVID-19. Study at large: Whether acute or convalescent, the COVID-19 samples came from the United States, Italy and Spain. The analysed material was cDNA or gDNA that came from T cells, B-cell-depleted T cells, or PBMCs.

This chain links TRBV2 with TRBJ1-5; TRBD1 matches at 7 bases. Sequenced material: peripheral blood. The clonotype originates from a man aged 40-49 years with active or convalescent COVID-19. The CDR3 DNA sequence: TGTGCCAGCAGTGCGGACAGGCTCAATCAGCCCCAGCATTTT. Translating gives CASSADRLNQPQHF.